This T cell receptor beta chain is from a study of blood T cell repertoires in COVID-19. Study overall: COVID-19 samples, acute and convalescent, were from the United States, Italy and Spain.

Sequenced by immunoSEQ multiplex PCR; TCRdb stores in-frame clones only, minus some. The table shows tens of thousands of clones, with approximately 90% occurring only once. This CDR3 spans 13 amino acids. CDR1 SGHTA and CDR2 FQGNSA come from the germline V gene. V lost 10 bases, J lost 0 bases, and 11 bases lay in between. This TCR was recovered from a man aged 45-65 years with active COVID-19. Sequences were obtained from peripheral blood. The chain combines TRBV7-2 with TRBJ2-3, with D uncertain. CDR3 sequence (DNA): TGTGCCACCCAGAGACTCAGCACAGATACGCAGTATTTT. Residues: CATQRLSTDTQYF.